This paragraph reports one T cell receptor beta chain. Its target is unknown. This entry belongs to a study of T-cell memory formation after mild COVID-19. The overall study: Largely donor-specific sequence clusters came from a couple of donors. Study results and limitations: Clones shrinking between day 15 and 85 showed a balanced CD4/CD8 split, and those that grew later tilted toward CD4+. Researchers report contracting CD4+ clones mostly in CM and EM, with CD8+ clones in EMRA.

V lost 3 bases and J 6 bases, leaving 12 bases between the germline ends. The germline gives CDR1 LNHDA, CDR2 SQIVND (reference sequence). The CDR3 is made up of 14 amino acids. Amplification by 5'RACE using constant-segment primers produced TCR alpha and TCR beta cDNA libraries that carried sample barcodes and UMIs. MiXCR was run by TCRdb on the 5' RACE reads, yielding one entry per CDR3 protein. The table has a few hundred thousand distinct CDR3 sequences, approximately 19% seen once; the top ten hold under 25%. The TCR was taken from a man between 18 and 35 years old who had mild COVID-19 (a few samples of this study predate the infection). Cell type and time point are not known. The sequenced sample consisted of PBMCs or a T cell subset sorted from them (not recorded which). The rearrangement links TRBV19 to TRBJ1-5, with a tentative D call TRBD1 (6 bases). The CDR3 sequence: CASSMGGGGQPQHF. CDR3 DNA: TGTGCCAGTAGTATGGGAGGGGGAGGTCAGCCCCAGCATTTT. The full variable domain, rest sourced from reference TRBV19 and TRBJ1-5, is DGGITQSPKYLFRKEGQNVTLSCEQNLNHDAMYWYRQDPGQGLRLIYYSQIVNDFQKGDIAEGYSVSREKKESFPLTVTSAQKNPTAFYLCASSMGGGGQPQHFGDGTRLSIL.